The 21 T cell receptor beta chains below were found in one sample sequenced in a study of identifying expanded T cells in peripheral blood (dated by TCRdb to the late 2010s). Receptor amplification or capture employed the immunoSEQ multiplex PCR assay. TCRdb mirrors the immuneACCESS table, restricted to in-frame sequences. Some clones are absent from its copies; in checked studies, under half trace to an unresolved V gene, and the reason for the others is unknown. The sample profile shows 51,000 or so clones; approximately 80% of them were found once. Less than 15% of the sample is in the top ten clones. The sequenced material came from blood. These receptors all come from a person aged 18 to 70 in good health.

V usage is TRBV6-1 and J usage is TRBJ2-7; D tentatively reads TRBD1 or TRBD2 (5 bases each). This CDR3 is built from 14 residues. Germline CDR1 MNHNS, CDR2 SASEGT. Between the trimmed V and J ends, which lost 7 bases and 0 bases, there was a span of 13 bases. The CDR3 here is CASKVGDVSYEQYV. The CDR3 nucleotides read TGTGCCAGCAAGGTGGGGGACGTCTCCTACGAGCAGTACGTC.

Here the CDR3 reads CASSRMGRGTQPQHF. CDR3 sequence (DNA): TGTGCCAGCAGCCGAATGGGGAGGGGGACTCAGCCCCAGCATTTT. This chain connects TRBV6-1 to TRBJ1-5; a weak D match, TRBD1 (6 bases). The CDR3 length is 15 residues. V gave up 6 bases and J gave up 6 bases, with 18 bases separating them. Germline CDR1 reads MNHNS; CDR2 reads SASEGT.

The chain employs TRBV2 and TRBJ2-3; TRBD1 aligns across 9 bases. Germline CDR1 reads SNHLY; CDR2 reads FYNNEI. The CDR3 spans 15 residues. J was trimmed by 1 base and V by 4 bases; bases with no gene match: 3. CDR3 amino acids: CASSGQGVGTDTQYF. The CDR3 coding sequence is TGTGCCAGCAGTGGACAGGGGGTGGGCACAGATACGCAGTATTTT.

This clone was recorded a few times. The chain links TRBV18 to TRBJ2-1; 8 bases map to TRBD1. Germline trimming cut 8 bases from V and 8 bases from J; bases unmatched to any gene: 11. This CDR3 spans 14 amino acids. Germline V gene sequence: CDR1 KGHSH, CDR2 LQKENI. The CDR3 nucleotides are TGTGCCAGCACACAACAGACAGGGGAAGATGAGCAGTTCTTC. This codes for CASTQQTGEDEQFF.

The CDR3 loop is CASSFIRGVNSEAFF. In DNA form, the CDR3 reads TGTGCCAGCAGTTTCATCAGGGGGGTAAACTCTGAAGCTTTCTTT. This chain connects TRBV6-5 to TRBJ1-1; 7 nucleotides align to TRBD1. The V and J ends lost 4 bases and 6 bases, in that order; junction bases with no gene match: 11. The CDR3 runs 15 residues. Germline CDR1 and CDR2: MNHEY and SVGAGI.

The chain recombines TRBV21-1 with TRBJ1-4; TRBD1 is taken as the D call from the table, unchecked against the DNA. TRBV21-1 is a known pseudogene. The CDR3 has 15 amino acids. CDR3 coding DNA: TGTGCCAGCAGCACCGAGGGGGCCTCGGTTGAAAAACTGTTTTTT. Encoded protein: CASSTEGASVEKLFF.

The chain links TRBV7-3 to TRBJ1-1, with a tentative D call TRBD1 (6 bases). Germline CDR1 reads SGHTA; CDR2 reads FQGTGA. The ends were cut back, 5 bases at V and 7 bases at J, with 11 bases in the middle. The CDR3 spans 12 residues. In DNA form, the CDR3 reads TGTGCCAGCAGCAGTAAAGGGGGTGAAGCTTTCTTT. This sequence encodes CASSSKGGEAFF.

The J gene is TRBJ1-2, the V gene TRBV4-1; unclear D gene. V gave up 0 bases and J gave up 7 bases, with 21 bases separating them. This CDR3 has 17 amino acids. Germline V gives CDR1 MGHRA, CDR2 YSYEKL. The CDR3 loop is CASSQDHPDNGDIGYTF. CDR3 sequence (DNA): TGCGCCAGCAGCCAAGATCATCCGGATAACGGGGATATTGGCTACACCTTC.

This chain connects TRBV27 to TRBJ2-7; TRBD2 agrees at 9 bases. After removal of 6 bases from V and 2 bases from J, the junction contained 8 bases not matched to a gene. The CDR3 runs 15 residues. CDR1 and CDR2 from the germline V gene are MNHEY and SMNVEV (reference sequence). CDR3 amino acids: CASRELAGAAYEQYF. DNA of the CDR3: TGTGCCAGCAGGGAGTTAGCGGGGGCAGCCTACGAGCAGTACTTC.

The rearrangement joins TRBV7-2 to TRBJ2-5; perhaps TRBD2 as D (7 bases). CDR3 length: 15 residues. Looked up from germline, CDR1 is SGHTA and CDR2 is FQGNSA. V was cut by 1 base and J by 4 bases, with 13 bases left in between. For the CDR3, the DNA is TGTGCCAGCAGCTTAGGTCGGGGGGCCTTAGAGACCCAGTACTTC. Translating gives CASSLGRGALETQYF.

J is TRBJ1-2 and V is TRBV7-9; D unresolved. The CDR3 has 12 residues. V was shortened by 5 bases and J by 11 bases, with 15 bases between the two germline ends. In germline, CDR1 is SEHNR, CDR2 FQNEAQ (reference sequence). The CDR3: CASSPPIGAYTF. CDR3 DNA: TGTGCCAGCAGCCCTCCGATCGGAGCTTACACCTTC.

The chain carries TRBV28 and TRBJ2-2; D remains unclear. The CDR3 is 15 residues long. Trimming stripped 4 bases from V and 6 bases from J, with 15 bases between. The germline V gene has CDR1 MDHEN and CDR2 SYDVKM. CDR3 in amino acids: CASSYQRAFAGELFF. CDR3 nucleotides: TGTGCCAGCAGTTACCAAAGGGCCTTCGCCGGGGAGCTGTTTTTT.

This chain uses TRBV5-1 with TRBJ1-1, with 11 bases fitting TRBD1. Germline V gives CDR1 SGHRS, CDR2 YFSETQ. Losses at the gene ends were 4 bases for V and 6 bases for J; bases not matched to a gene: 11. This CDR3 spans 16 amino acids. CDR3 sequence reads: CASSARDRGSSAEAFF. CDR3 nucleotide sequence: TGCGCCAGCAGCGCCCGGGACAGGGGGTCGAGTGCTGAAGCTTTCTTT. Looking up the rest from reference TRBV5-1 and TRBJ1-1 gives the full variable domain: KAGVTQTPRYLIKTRGQQVTLSCSPISGHRSVSWYQQTPGQGLQFLFEYFSETQRNKGNFPGRFSGRQFSNSRSEMNVSTLELGDSALYLCASSARDRGSSAEAFFGQGTRLTVV.

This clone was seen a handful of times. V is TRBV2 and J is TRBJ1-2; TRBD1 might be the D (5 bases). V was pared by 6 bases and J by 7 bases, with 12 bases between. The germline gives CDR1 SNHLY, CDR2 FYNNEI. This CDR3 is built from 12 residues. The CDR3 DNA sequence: TGTGCCAGCAGGCAGGGTTCCCCTGGCTACACCTTC. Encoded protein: CASRQGSPGYTF.

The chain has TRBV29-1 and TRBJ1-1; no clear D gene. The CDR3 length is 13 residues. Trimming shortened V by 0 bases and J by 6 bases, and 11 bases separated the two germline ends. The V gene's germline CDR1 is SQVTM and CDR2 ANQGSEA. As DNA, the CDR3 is TGCAGCGTTGAAGAAGTGGGTACAGCTGAAGCTTTCTTT. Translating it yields CSVEEVGTAEAFF.

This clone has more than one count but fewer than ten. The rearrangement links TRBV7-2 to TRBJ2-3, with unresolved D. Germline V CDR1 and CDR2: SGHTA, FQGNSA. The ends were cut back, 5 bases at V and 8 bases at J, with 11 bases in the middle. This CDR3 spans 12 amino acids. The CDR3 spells CASSLYSGTQYF. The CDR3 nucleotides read TGTGCCAGCAGCCTCTATTCGGGTACGCAGTATTTT.

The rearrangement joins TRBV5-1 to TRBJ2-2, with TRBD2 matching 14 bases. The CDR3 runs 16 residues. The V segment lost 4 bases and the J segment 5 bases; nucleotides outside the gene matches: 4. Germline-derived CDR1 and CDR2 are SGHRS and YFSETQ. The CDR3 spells CASSQRLAGGTGELFF. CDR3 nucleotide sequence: TGCGCCAGCAGCCAAAGACTAGCGGGAGGGACCGGGGAGCTGTTTTTT.

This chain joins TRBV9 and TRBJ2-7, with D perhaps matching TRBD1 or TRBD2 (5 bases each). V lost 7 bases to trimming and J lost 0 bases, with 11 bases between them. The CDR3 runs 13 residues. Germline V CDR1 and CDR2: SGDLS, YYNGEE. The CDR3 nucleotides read TGTGCCAGCTCTGAGGGGCCCTCCTACGAGCAGTACTTC. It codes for CASSEGPSYEQYF.

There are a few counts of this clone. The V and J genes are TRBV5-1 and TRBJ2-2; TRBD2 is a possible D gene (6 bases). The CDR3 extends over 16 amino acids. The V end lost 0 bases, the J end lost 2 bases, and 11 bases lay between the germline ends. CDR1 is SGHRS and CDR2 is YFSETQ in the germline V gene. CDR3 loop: CASSLAGTPNTGELFF. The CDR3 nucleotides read TGCGCCAGCAGCTTGGCCGGGACTCCTAACACCGGGGAGCTGTTTTTT.

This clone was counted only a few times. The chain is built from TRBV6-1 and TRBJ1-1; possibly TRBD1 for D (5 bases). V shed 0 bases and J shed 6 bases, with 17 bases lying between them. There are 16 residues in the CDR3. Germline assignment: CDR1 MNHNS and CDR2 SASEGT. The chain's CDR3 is CASSEALSGRGAEAFF. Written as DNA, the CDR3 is TGTGCCAGCAGTGAAGCGTTGTCAGGGAGAGGCGCTGAAGCTTTCTTT.

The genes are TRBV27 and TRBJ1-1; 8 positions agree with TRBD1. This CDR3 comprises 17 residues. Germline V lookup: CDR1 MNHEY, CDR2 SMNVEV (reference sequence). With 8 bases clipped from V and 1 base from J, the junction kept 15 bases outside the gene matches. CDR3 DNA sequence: TGTGCCAGCGTCCGACGGGTTATAGGACAGGGGAACACTGAAGCTTTCTTT. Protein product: CASVRRVIGQGNTEAFF.